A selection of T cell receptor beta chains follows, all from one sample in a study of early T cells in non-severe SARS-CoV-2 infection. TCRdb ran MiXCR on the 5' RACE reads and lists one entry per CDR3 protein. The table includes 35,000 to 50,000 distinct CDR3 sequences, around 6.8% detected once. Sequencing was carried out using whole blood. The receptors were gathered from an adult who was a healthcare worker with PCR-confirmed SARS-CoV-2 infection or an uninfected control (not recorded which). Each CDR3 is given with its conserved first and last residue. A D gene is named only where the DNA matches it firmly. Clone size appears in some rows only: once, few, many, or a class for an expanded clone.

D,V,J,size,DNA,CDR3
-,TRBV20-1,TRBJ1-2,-,TGCAGTGCTAGCGTGGCAGGAAGAAACTATGGCTACACCTTC,CSASVAGRNYGYTF
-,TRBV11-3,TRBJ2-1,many,TGTGCCAGCAGCTTAGAAGGGCAGGAGGCGTTCTTC,CASSLEGQEAFF
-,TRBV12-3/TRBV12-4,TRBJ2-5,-,TGTGCCAGCAGGCAGGTGCGGGAGACCCAGTACTTC,CASRQVRETQYF
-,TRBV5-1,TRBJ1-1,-,TGCGCCAGCAGCCATAGGACGGGGGCCAACACTGAAGCTTTCTTT,CASSHRTGANTEAFF
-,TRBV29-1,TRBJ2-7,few,TGCAGCGTTGAAGGGACCTCCTACGAGCAGTACTTC,CSVEGTSYEQYF
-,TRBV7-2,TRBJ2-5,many,TGTGCCAGCAGCTTAAACGGACCGCAAGAGACCCAGTACTTC,CASSLNGPQETQYF
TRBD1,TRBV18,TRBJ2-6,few,TGTGCCAGCTCACCTCCAGGGGGAACTGGGGCCAACGTCCTGACTTTC,CASSPPGGTGANVLTF
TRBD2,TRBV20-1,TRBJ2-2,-,TGCAGTGCTAATCGGGGGGGCACGAACACCGGGGAGCTGTTTTTT,CSANRGGTNTGELFF
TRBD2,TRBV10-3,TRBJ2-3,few,TGTGCCATCAGTGAGTCGACGCTAGCGGGAGCCACAGATACGCAGTATTTT,CAISESTLAGATDTQYF
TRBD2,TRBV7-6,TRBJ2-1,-,TGTGCCAGCAGCTTTAGCGGGGAGGACTACAATGAGCAGTTCTTC,CASSFSGEDYNEQFF
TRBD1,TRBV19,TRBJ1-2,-,TGTGCCAGTAGTATCGGGACAGGGAGCGGTGGCTACACCTTC,CASSIGTGSGGYTF
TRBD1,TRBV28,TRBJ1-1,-,TGTGCCAGCAGTGCCCAGGACAGGGCGAACACTGAAGCTTTCTTT,CASSAQDRANTEAFF
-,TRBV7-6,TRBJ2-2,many,TGTGCCAGCAGCACCGACCGGGACAAAGTTCCCGGGGAGCTGTTTTTT,CASSTDRDKVPGELFF
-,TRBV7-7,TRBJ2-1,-,TGTGCCAGCAGCTTGAGTCCCACAAATGAGCAGTTCTTC,CASSLSPTNEQFF
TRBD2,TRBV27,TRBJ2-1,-,TGTGCCAGCATCTCATCAGCGGGGAGCTCCTACAATGAGCAGTTCTTC,CASISSAGSSYNEQFF
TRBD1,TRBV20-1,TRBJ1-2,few,TGCAGTGCTACGACAGGGTTGGACTATGGCTACACCTTC,CSATTGLDYGYTF
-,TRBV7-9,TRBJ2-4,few,TGTGCCAGCAGCTTTGGGGAACCAAACATTCAGTACTTC,CASSFGEPNIQYF
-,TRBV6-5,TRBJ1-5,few,TGTGCCAGCAGTCCCTGGGAGGGTTCCAATCAGCCCCAGCATTTT,CASSPWEGSNQPQHF
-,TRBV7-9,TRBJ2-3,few,TGTGCCAGCAGCTCCACAGATACGCAGTATTTT,CASSSTDTQYF
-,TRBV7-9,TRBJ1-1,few,TGTGCCAGCAGCTTAGCGAGGGGCAATCGGGTGAACACTGAAGCTTTCTTT,CASSLARGNRVNTEAFF
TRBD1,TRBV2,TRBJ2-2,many,TGTGCCAAAAGGGGGCGTTCACCCACCGGGGAGCTGTTTTTT,CAKRGRSPTGELFF
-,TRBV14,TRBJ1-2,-,TGTGCCAGCAGCCAAGACCCTTATCCGTCTCGGACCTTC,CASSQDPYPSRTF
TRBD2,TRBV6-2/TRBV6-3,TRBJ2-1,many,TGTGCCAGCAGTTTCCCCGGGACTAGCGGGGGAAATGAGCAGTTCTTC,CASSFPGTSGGNEQFF
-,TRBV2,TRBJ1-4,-,TGTGCCAGCAGTATGATCGGGAGAGAACTGTTTTTT,CASSMIGRELFF
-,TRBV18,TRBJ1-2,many,TGTGCCAGCGCCGAGAGGACGGACTATGGCTACACCTTC,CASAERTDYGYTF
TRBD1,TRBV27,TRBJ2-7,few,TGTGCCAGCAGTTTCGGGGACAGGGGGCGTAACGAGCAGTACTTC,CASSFGDRGRNEQYF
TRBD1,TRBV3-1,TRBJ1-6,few,TGTGCCAGCAGCGCCGGACAGGGTCAAGACTCACCCCTCCACTTT,CASSAGQGQDSPLHF
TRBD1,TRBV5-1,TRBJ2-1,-,TGCGCCAGCAGCTTTTCGACAGGGAGCTCCTACAGTGAGCAGTTCTTC,CASSFSTGSSYSEQFF
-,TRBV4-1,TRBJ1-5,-,TGCGCCAGCAGCCAAGAATCCGTTCCGCCGAATCAGCCCCAGCATTTT,CASSQESVPPNQPQHF
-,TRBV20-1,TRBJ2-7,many,TGCAGTGCTAGAGGGACAAATTCCTACGAGCAGTACTTC,CSARGTNSYEQYF
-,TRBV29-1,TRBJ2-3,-,TGCAGCGTTCCCCAGGGGCGAACAGATACGCAGTATTTT,CSVPQGRTDTQYF
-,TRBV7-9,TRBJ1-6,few,TGTGCCAGCAATCAGAATTCACCCCTCCACTTT,CASNQNSPLHF
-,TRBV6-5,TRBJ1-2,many,TGTGCCAGCAGTACGGACAGAAACTATGGCTACACCTTC,CASSTDRNYGYTF
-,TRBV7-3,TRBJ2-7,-,TGTGCCAGCAGCTCAACCCAGGGGTCGCGCTACGAGCAGTACTTC,CASSSTQGSRYEQYF
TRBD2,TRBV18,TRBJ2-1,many,TGTGCCAGCTCACCGGTAGCGGGGGGACTTAATGAGCAGTTCTTC,CASSPVAGGLNEQFF
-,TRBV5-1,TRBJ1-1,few,TGCGCCAGCAGCTCCGGATACACTGAAGCTTTCTTT,CASSSGYTEAFF
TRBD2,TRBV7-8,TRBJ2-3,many,TGTGCCAGCAGCTTACTTGCGGGGGGGCGAGAAGATACGCAGTATTTT,CASSLLAGGREDTQYF
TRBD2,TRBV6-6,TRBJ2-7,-,TGTGCCAGCAGCAGAGCATGGGAGGGTTTCTACGAGCAGTACTTC,CASSRAWEGFYEQYF
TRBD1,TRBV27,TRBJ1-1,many,TGTGCCAGCAGTTTAAGGTGGGACAGGTTTCTGAACACTGAAGCTTTCTTT,CASSLRWDRFLNTEAFF
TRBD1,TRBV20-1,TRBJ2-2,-,TGCAGTGCCGGGGGACAGGGAACCGGGGAGCTGTTTTTT,CSAGGQGTGELFF
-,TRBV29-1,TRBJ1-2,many,TGCAGCGCGGGGGAGGGCTACACCTTC,CSAGEGYTF
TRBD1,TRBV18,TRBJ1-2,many,TGTGCCAGCTCCCCGGGACAGGGCCTAAATAACTATGGCTACACCTTC,CASSPGQGLNNYGYTF
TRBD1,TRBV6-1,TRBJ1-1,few,TGTGCCAGCAGTCAAAGGACAGGGTGGGTGAACACTGAAGCTTTCTTT,CASSQRTGWVNTEAFF
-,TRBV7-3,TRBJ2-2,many,TGTGCCAGCAGCTTAATAGGCGGCGGCGGGGAGCTGTTTTTT,CASSLIGGGGELFF
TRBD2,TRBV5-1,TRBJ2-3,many,TGCGCCAGCAGCCCAGGGACTAGCGGCACAGATACGCAGTATTTT,CASSPGTSGTDTQYF
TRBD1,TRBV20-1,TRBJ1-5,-,TGCAGTGCACCCGGGACAGTACTGGGTCAGCCCCAGCATTTT,CSAPGTVLGQPQHF
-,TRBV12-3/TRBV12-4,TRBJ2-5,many,TGTGCCAGCAGTTTCGGTCTAGCGTTGGAGACCCAGTACTTC,CASSFGLALETQYF
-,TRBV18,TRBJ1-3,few,TGTGCCAGCTCACCACCCACAGGAGGAAACACCATATATTTT,CASSPPTGGNTIYF
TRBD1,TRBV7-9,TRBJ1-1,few,TGTGCCAGCAGCCCCAACACAGGGGCGAAGAACACTGAAGCTTTCTTT,CASSPNTGAKNTEAFF